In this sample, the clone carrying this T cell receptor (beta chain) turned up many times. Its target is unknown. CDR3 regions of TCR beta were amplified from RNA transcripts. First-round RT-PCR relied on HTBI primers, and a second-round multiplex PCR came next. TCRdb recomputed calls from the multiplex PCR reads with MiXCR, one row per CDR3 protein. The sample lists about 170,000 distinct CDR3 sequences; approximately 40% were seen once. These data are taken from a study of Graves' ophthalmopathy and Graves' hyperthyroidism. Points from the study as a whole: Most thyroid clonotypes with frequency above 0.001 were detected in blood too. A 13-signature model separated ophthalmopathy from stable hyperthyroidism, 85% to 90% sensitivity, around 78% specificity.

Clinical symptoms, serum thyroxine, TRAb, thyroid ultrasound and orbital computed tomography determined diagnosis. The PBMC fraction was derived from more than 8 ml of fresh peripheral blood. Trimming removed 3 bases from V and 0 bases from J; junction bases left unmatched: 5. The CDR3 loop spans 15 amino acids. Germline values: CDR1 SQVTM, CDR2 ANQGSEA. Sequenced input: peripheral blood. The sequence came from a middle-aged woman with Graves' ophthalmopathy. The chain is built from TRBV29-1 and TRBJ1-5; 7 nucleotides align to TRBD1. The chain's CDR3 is CSVEVGGDSNQPQHF. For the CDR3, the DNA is TGCAGCGTTGAGGTAGGGGGCGATAGCAATCAGCCCCAGCATTTT.